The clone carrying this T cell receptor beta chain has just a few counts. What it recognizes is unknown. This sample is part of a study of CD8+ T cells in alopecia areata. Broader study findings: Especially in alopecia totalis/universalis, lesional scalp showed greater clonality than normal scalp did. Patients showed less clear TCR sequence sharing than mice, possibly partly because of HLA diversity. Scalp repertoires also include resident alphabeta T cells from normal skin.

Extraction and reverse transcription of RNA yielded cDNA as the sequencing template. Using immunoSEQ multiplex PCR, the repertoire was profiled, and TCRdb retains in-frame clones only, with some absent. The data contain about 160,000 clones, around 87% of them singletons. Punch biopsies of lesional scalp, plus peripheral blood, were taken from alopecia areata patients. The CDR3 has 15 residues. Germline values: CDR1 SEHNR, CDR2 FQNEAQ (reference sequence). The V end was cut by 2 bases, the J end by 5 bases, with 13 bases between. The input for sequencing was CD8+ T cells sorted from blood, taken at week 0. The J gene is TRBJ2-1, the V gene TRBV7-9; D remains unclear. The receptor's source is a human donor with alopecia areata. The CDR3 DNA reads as TGTGCCAGCAGCTTACCCGCCCCGGTCCACAATGAGCAGTTCTTC. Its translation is CASSLPAPVHNEQFF.